A single sample gave rise to the 30 T cell receptor beta chains below, sequenced in a study of CD8+ T cells in alopecia areata. Documented treatment: oral pan-JAK inhibitor, 5-10 mg twice daily. Extraction of RNA preceded its reverse transcription into cDNA, which served as the sequencing template. The repertoire was sequenced with immunoSEQ multiplex PCR; TCRdb's copy has only in-frame clones and lacks some. The sample contains roughly 98,000 clones, 50% to 75% of which appear only once. Material: CD8+ T cells sorted from blood, obtained at week 4, from a patient treated with tofacitinib. Every receptor here comes from a human donor with alopecia areata.

This clone was seen once. V and J are TRBV9 and TRBJ1-2; 8 bases are shared with TRBD1. Trimming took 3 bases from V and 7 from J; bases not matched to a gene: 17. Germline CDR1 and CDR2: SGDLS and YYNGEE. This CDR3 is built from 17 residues. The CDR3 spells CASSENKVETGDIGYTF. As DNA, the CDR3 is TGTGCCAGCAGCGAGAATAAGGTGGAGACAGGGGATATTGGCTACACCTTC.

The chain is built from TRBV2 and TRBJ2-2; D is undetermined. This CDR3 is built from 12 residues. The V end was cut by 7 bases, the J end by 5 bases, with 8 bases between. Looked up from germline, CDR1 is SNHLY and CDR2 is FYNNEI. The CDR3 DNA reads TGTGCCAGCATTGGCGATACCGGGGAGCTGTTTTTT. Translated, it gives CASIGDTGELFF.

This sequence joins TRBV5-1 and TRBJ1-1; D gene ambiguous. Germline V gene data show CDR1 as SGHRS and CDR2 as YFSETQ. The CDR3 runs to 14 residues. Trimming took off 4 bases at V and 4 bases at J, with 14 bases between the two ends. CDR3 amino acids: CASSMRTPPTEAFF. CDR3 DNA sequence: TGCGCCAGCAGCATGAGGACGCCGCCCACTGAAGCTTTCTTT. Variable domain in full (rest from reference TRBV5-1 and TRBJ1-1): KAGVTQTPRYLIKTRGQQVTLSCSPISGHRSVSWYQQTPGQGLQFLFEYFSETQRNKGNFPGRFSGRQFSNSRSEMNVSTLELGDSALYLCASSMRTPPTEAFFGQGTRLTVV.

The chain is built from TRBV9 and TRBJ2-1; 9 bases map to TRBD2. Germline V CDR1 and CDR2: SGDLS, YYNGEE. V shed 0 bases, J shed 4 bases, and the junction held 5 bases outside the gene matches. The length of the CDR3 is 16 residues. CDR3 amino acids: CASSVGSGSRYNEQFF. Here the CDR3 DNA reads TGTGCCAGCAGCGTAGGTAGCGGGAGTAGGTACAATGAGCAGTTCTTC.

The chain joins TRBV6-5 to TRBJ2-3; maybe TRBD1 (5 bases). Germline V gene lookup returns CDR1 MNHEY and CDR2 SVGAGI. V lost 6 bases, J lost 4 bases, and 11 bases lay in between. The CDR3 runs 13 residues. CDR3 region: CASRIDSADTQYF. CDR3 nucleotides: TGTGCCAGCAGAATCGACAGTGCAGATACGCAGTATTTT.

This clone was seen a few times. In DNA, the CDR3 is TGTGCCTGGAGTATCTCCGAGGAATACAATGAGCAGTTCTTC. Protein: CAWSISEEYNEQFF. V gene TRBV30 combines with J gene TRBJ2-1, with D unclear. The germline V gene encodes CDR1 GTSNPN and CDR2 SVGIG (reference sequence). The CDR3 covers 14 residues. V gave up 2 bases and J gave up 4 bases, with 12 bases separating them.

This clone appeared a few times. This rearrangement joins TRBV7-3 to TRBJ2-7; D gene unclear. The CDR3 is made up of 16 amino acids. The germline V gene has CDR1 SGHTA and CDR2 FQGTGA. V was cut by 2 bases and J by 2 bases, with 16 bases left in between. The CDR3 DNA reads as TGTGCCAGCAGCTTAGATGGCGGATTTAGAACCTACGAGCAGTACTTC. Amino acid sequence: CASSLDGGFRTYEQYF.

The sample holds a few counts of this clone. The gene calls are TRBV29-1 and TRBJ2-4; 8 bases fit TRBD1. Germline V lookup: CDR1 SQVTM, CDR2 ANQGSEA. After removal of 6 bases from V and 4 bases from J, the junction contained 8 bases not matched to a gene. The CDR3 has 14 residues. The CDR3 sequence: CSVHKTGDKNIQYF. CDR3 nucleotides: TGCAGCGTCCATAAGACAGGGGATAAAAACATTCAGTACTTC.

The V call is TRBV6-5, the J call TRBJ2-6; D gene uncertain. This CDR3 comprises 15 residues. Germline V gene sequence: CDR1 MNHEY, CDR2 SVGAGI. Trimming stripped 7 bases from V and 0 bases from J, with 10 bases between. The CDR3 loop reads CASTLGSSGANVLTF. DNA of the CDR3: TGTGCCAGCACCCTAGGAAGCTCTGGGGCCAACGTCCTGACTTTC.

This clone was seen just once. The CDR3 DNA is TGCGCCAGCATGGGCGCAACCTACGAGCAGTACTTC. As protein: CASMGATYEQYF. The chain links TRBV5-1 to TRBJ2-7; D is unresolved. Germline V gives CDR1 SGHRS, CDR2 YFSETQ. Between the trimmed V and J ends, which lost 6 bases and 2 bases, there was a span of 9 bases. The CDR3 has 12 amino acids.

The chain combines TRBV27 with TRBJ2-7; 8 nucleotides align to TRBD2. V was clipped by 3 bases and J by 1 base; unmatched bases: 5. CDR1 and CDR2 (germline): MNHEY, SMNVEV (reference sequence). CDR3 length: 15 amino acids. The CDR3 loop is CASSFSSGLSYEQYF. For the CDR3, the DNA is TGTGCCAGCAGTTTTTCTAGCGGGTTATCCTACGAGCAGTACTTC.

V usage is TRBV4-3 and J usage is TRBJ2-1, with D maybe TRBD2 (6 bases). Germline V lookup: CDR1 LGHNA, CDR2 YSLEER. This CDR3 is built from 16 residues. V lost 6 bases and J lost 2, with 17 bases in between. The CDR3 DNA sequence: TGCGCCAGCAGACCGACGCACTCGGGGGCCTACAATGAGCAGTTCTTC. Amino acid sequence: CASRPTHSGAYNEQFF.

The chain uses TRBV29-1 and TRBJ2-2, with 10 bases fitting TRBD2. Trimming took 6 bases from V and 4 from J; bases not matched to a gene: 11. The CDR3 sequence is 16 residues long. CDR1 and CDR2 (germline): SQVTM, ANQGSEA. CDR3 DNA: TGCAGCGTCGATCGCACTAGCGGGAAGCGCACCGGGGAGCTGTTTTTT. It specifies CSVDRTSGKRTGELFF.

The genes are TRBV5-4 and TRBJ2-7; no definite D call. CDR3 size: 13 residues. Germline CDR1 reads SGHNT; CDR2 reads YYREEE (reference sequence). Trimming cost V 2 bases and J 1 base, with 7 bases left between them. CDR3 nucleotide sequence: TGTGCCAGCAGCTTCCTTGGTTCCTACGAGCAGTACTTC. It yields the protein CASSFLGSYEQYF. The whole variable domain, remainder taken from reference TRBV5-4 and TRBJ2-7, is ETGVTQSPTHLIKTRGQQVTLRCSSQSGHNTVSWYQQALGQGPQFIFQYYREEENGRGNFPPRFSGLQFPNYSSELNVNALELDDSALYLCASSFLGSYEQYFGPGTRLTVT.

This clone was counted a few times. The V and J genes are TRBV4-1 and TRBJ2-7, with D possibly matching TRBD1 (7 bases). The CDR3 is made up of 15 amino acids. V shed 1 base and J shed 3 bases, with 13 bases lying between them. The germline gives CDR1 MGHRA, CDR2 YSYEKL. The CDR3 loop is CASSQGGTVDYEQYF. The CDR3 nucleotides are TGCGCCAGCAGCCAAGGCGGGACAGTAGACTACGAGCAGTACTTC.

The chain combines TRBV7-9 with TRBJ1-2; D is ambiguous. Germline assignment: CDR1 SEHNR and CDR2 FQNEAQ (reference sequence). This CDR3 is 15 amino acids long. Trimming removed 5 bases from V and 2 bases from J, with 15 bases in between. CDR3 in DNA: TGTGCCAGCAGCCCCCCTATCGGGAGGAACTATGGCTACACCTTC. This encodes CASSPPIGRNYGYTF. The full variable domain, completed using reference TRBV7-9 and TRBJ1-2, is DTGVSQNPRHKITKRGQNVTFRCDPISEHNRLYWYRQTLGQGPEFLTYFQNEAQLEKSRLLSDRFSAERPKGSFSTLEIQRTEQGDSAMYLCASSPPIGRNYGYTFGSGTRLTVV.

This clone has a handful of counts. The chain couples TRBV4-1 to TRBJ2-7; TRBD1 matches at 9 bases. The CDR3 is 16 residues long. The germline V gene encodes CDR1 MGHRA and CDR2 YSYEKL. V dropped 0 bases and J dropped 0; count of bases not matched to a gene: 3. The CDR3 DNA reads TGCGCCAGCAGCCAAGAAGGGACAGGGAGCTCCTACGAGCAGTACTTC. Protein sequence: CASSQEGTGSSYEQYF.

The rearrangement links TRBV4-1 to TRBJ1-1, with D possibly TRBD1 on 6 matching bases. Trimming cost V 4 bases and J 3 bases, with 12 bases left between them. CDR3 size: 14 residues. CDR1 and CDR2 (germline): MGHRA, YSYEKL. For the CDR3, the DNA is TGCGCCAGCAGCCCGAATACAGGGTACACTGAAGCTTTCTTT. This encodes CASSPNTGYTEAFF.

This chain uses TRBV9 with TRBJ1-1, with TRBD1 matching over 7 bases. Germline V lookup: CDR1 SGDLS, CDR2 YYNGEE. Trimming at V came to 4 bases and at J to 5 bases, leaving 5 bases not matched to a gene. The length of the CDR3 is 13 residues. Here the CDR3 DNA reads TGTGCCAGCAGCCTAGGGGGCCTAACTGAAGCTTTCTTT. This codes for CASSLGGLTEAFF.

V usage is TRBV2 and J usage is TRBJ1-5; D is unclear. This CDR3 has 13 amino acids. Germline V CDR1 and CDR2: SNHLY, FYNNEI. Trimming shortened V by 0 bases and J by 6 bases, and 6 bases separated the two germline ends. CDR3 in DNA: TGTGCCAGCAGTGAAGCGCTCCTTCAGCCCCAGCATTTT. Translation gives CASSEALLQPQHF.

This clone appeared a few times. The chain links TRBV6-5 to TRBJ2-3; no reliable D call. The CDR3 consists of 16 residues. Germline CDR1 and CDR2: MNHEY and SVGAGI. Trimming took off 4 bases at V and 0 bases at J, with 14 bases between the two ends. The DNA of the CDR3 is TGTGCCAGCAGTTCGTCCCCGGGCCGGAGCACAGATACGCAGTATTTT. Protein product: CASSSSPGRSTDTQYF.

This chain uses TRBV27 with TRBJ1-1; 8 bases are a match to TRBD1. CDR3 length: 14 residues. V shed 3 bases and J 4 bases; nucleotides not matched to a gene: 4. The V gene's germline CDR1 is MNHEY and CDR2 SMNVEV (reference sequence). The CDR3: CASSFGTGFTEAFF. The CDR3 bases are TGTGCCAGCAGTTTTGGGACAGGCTTCACTGAAGCTTTCTTT.

In DNA, the CDR3 is TGTGCCAGCAGTTTAGTATGGGGACAGGGATACAATCAGCCCCAGCATTTT. It encodes CASSLVWGQGYNQPQHF. The chain combines TRBV28 with TRBJ1-5, with TRBD1 identical over 9 bases. Unmatched junction bases numbered 8, after V lost 2 bases and J lost 3 bases. Germline lookup yields CDR1 MDHEN and CDR2 SYDVKM. This CDR3 has 17 amino acids.

Of note for this clone: The sample contains more than one DNA sequence encoding this CDR3. The chain uses TRBV5-6 and TRBJ2-1, with TRBD2 identical over 8 bases. The V gene's germline CDR1 is SGHDT and CDR2 YYEEEE. CDR3 length: 15 amino acids. J was trimmed by 4 bases and V by 3 bases; bases with no gene match: 6. In DNA, the CDR3 is TGTGCCAGCAGCTCAGGACTAGCCGGGTACAATGAGCAGTTCTTC. Translating it yields CASSSGLAGYNEQFF.

The rearrangement links TRBV19 to TRBJ2-5; D remains ambiguous. The CDR3 runs to 15 residues. Germline V gene sequence: CDR1 LNHDA, CDR2 SQIVND (reference sequence). Between the trimmed V and J ends, which lost 3 bases and 1 base, there was a span of 12 bases. The CDR3 is CASSIGGGFQETQYF. In DNA form, the CDR3 reads TGTGCCAGTAGTATCGGCGGCGGCTTCCAAGAGACCCAGTACTTC.

This clone was counted only a few times. The gene calls are TRBV7-9 and TRBJ2-5; 13 bases are a match to TRBD2. J gave up 2 bases and V 6 bases, and 9 bases lay outside the gene matches. The CDR3 is 17 amino acids. Germline V lookup: CDR1 SEHNR, CDR2 FQNEAQ (reference sequence). This chain's CDR3 is CASSQRRTSGSQETQYF. CDR3 coding DNA: TGTGCCAGCAGTCAGCGACGGACTAGCGGGAGTCAAGAGACCCAGTACTTC.

This rearrangement joins TRBV7-8 to TRBJ2-1; D is undetermined. The ends were cut back, 3 bases at V and 8 bases at J, with 20 bases in the middle. The germline gives CDR1 SGHVS, CDR2 FQNEAQ. This CDR3 region has 16 residues. The CDR3 reads CASSFMKRSSADEQFF. CDR3 nucleotide sequence: TGTGCCAGCAGCTTTATGAAAAGGTCGAGTGCCGATGAGCAGTTCTTC.

This chain connects TRBV6-5 to TRBJ1-2; 7 nucleotides align to TRBD1. The CDR3 consists of 15 residues. The V and J ends lost 6 bases and 8 bases, in that order; junction bases with no gene match: 15. The germline V gene encodes CDR1 MNHEY and CDR2 SVGAGI. This CDR3 is CASRGPQGLARGYTF. CDR3 nucleotides: TGTGCCAGCAGGGGACCACAGGGGTTAGCTAGAGGCTACACCTTC.

The genes are TRBV30 and TRBJ1-2; possibly TRBD1 for D (5 bases). The CDR3 has 12 amino acids. The germline gives CDR1 GTSNPN, CDR2 SVGIG (reference sequence). Trimming took 4 bases from V and 7 from J, leaving 13 bases between them. CDR3 DNA sequence: TGTGCCTGGATCGGGGCAAGCGGTGGCTACACCTTC. This sequence encodes CAWIGASGGYTF.

The chain uses TRBV4-1 and TRBJ2-6; no clear D. Germline values: CDR1 MGHRA, CDR2 YSYEKL. Trimming stripped 1 base from V and 2 bases from J, with 12 bases between. This CDR3 contains 17 residues. In nucleotides, the CDR3 is TGCGCCAGCAGCCAAGTTCTACTGGGCCCTGGGGCCAACGTCCTGACTTTC. Its protein is CASSQVLLGPGANVLTF.